The rows below give T cell receptor beta chains drawn from one sample of a study of control samples from healthy donors and cancer patients. TCRdb's copy holds only in-frame clones and misses some; the assay was immunoSEQ multiplex PCR. Counted here are about 75,000 clones, less than 95% occurring once; the ten biggest clones make up over 5%. Sequencing used blood. The receptor set was obtained from a woman aged 40 to 50 in good health. The CDR3 runs from the conserved cysteine through the conserved F or W. The D gene is left open where the match is weak. For some rows the clone size is stated as once, few or many, or as a class when expanded; others skip it.

J gene: TRBJ2-2; clone size: once; V gene: TRBV3-1/TRBV3-2; D gene: -; CDR3 protein: CASSQLAGELFF; CDR3 DNA: TGTGCCAGCAGCCAATTGGCCGGGGAGCTGTTTTTT
J gene: TRBJ2-3; clone size: -; V gene: TRBV19; D gene: -; CDR3 protein: CASNPGAGGTDTQYF; CDR3 DNA: TGTGCCAGTAATCCGGGAGCCGGGGGTACAGATACGCAGTATTTT
J gene: TRBJ1-1; clone size: -; V gene: TRBV7-9; D gene: -; CDR3 protein: CASSLALTAPNTEAFF; CDR3 DNA: TGTGCCAGCAGCTTAGCCTTGACAGCTCCGAACACTGAAGCTTTCTTT
J gene: TRBJ2-7; clone size: -; V gene: TRBV5-4; D gene: -; CDR3 protein: CASSTPGDNSYEQYF; CDR3 DNA: TGTGCCAGCAGCACCCCTGGGGACAACTCCTACGAGCAGTACTTC
J gene: TRBJ1-5; clone size: -; V gene: TRBV5-1; D gene: -; CDR3 protein: CASSLGAGNQPQHF; CDR3 DNA: TGCGCCAGCAGCTTGGGGGCAGGCAATCAGCCCCAGCATTTT
J gene: TRBJ2-7; clone size: -; V gene: TRBV6-5; D gene: -; CDR3 protein: CASSPTDYYEQYF; CDR3 DNA: TGTGCCAGCAGCCCGACGGACTACTACGAGCAGTACTTC
J gene: TRBJ1-1; clone size: -; V gene: TRBV5-4; D gene: -; CDR3 protein: CASSLGGGITEAFF; CDR3 DNA: TGTGCCAGCAGCTTGGGAGGGGGAATCACTGAAGCTTTCTTT
J gene: TRBJ1-5; clone size: -; V gene: TRBV28; D gene: -; CDR3 protein: CASSSGNQPQHF; CDR3 DNA: TGTGCCAGCAGTTCGGGTAATCAGCCCCAGCATTTT
J gene: TRBJ2-7; clone size: -; V gene: TRBV6-6; D gene: TRBD1; CDR3 protein: CASSYPDRGSEQYF; CDR3 DNA: TGTGCCAGCAGCTACCCGGACAGGGGGAGCGAGCAGTACTTC
J gene: TRBJ1-1; clone size: -; V gene: TRBV19; D gene: TRBD1; CDR3 protein: CASSRDSRGTEAFF; CDR3 DNA: TGTGCCAGTAGCCGGGACAGTCGAGGGACTGAAGCTTTCTTT
J gene: TRBJ1-5; clone size: -; V gene: TRBV10-3; D gene: -; CDR3 protein: CAISGGTGSNQPQHF; CDR3 DNA: TGTGCCATCAGTGGGGGCACAGGAAGCAATCAGCCCCAGCATTTT
J gene: TRBJ2-3; clone size: -; V gene: TRBV10-3; D gene: TRBD2; CDR3 protein: CAMGGADTQYF; CDR3 DNA: TGTGCCATGGGGGGGGCAGATACGCAGTATTTT
J gene: TRBJ1-4; clone size: -; V gene: TRBV7-3; D gene: -; CDR3 protein: CASSHPRVGATNEKLFF; CDR3 DNA: TGTGCCAGCAGCCACCCCAGGGTCGGGGCAACTAATGAAAAACTGTTTTTT
J gene: TRBJ2-5; clone size: -; V gene: TRBV11-2; D gene: TRBD1; CDR3 protein: CASSPGGSLETQYF; CDR3 DNA: TGTGCCAGCAGCCCAGGGGGCTCACTGGAGACCCAGTACTTC
J gene: TRBJ2-7; clone size: -; V gene: TRBV5-4; D gene: TRBD2; CDR3 protein: CASSLETSGSDEQYF; CDR3 DNA: TGTGCCAGCAGCTTGGAAACTAGCGGGAGCGACGAGCAGTACTTC
J gene: TRBJ1-4; clone size: -; V gene: TRBV6-6; D gene: -; CDR3 protein: CASNRGGRTNEKLFF; CDR3 DNA: TGTGCCAGCAATCGTGGGGGCAGGACTAATGAAAAACTGTTTTTT
J gene: TRBJ2-6; clone size: -; V gene: TRBV6-2/TRBV6-3; D gene: -; CDR3 protein: CASSYSGGSGANVLTF; CDR3 DNA: TGTGCCAGCAGTTACTCAGGGGGCTCTGGGGCCAACGTCCTGACTTTC
J gene: TRBJ2-2; clone size: -; V gene: TRBV7-7; D gene: -; CDR3 protein: CASSLGALGNTGELFF; CDR3 DNA: TGTGCCAGCAGCTTAGGAGCGTTAGGGAACACCGGGGAGCTGTTTTTT
J gene: TRBJ2-7; clone size: -; V gene: TRBV30; D gene: TRBD2; CDR3 protein: CAWSASSGTYEQYF; CDR3 DNA: TGTGCCTGGAGTGCCTCTAGCGGTACCTACGAGCAGTACTTC
J gene: TRBJ1-5; clone size: once; V gene: TRBV7-9; D gene: TRBD1; CDR3 protein: CASTQGGLPQPQHF; CDR3 DNA: TGTGCCAGCACCCAGGGGGGACTCCCTCAGCCCCAGCATTTT
J gene: TRBJ2-7; clone size: -; V gene: TRBV28; D gene: -; CDR3 protein: CASSFGRSYEQYF; CDR3 DNA: TGTGCCAGCAGTTTTGGAAGAAGCTACGAGCAGTACTTC
J gene: TRBJ1-4; clone size: -; V gene: TRBV28; D gene: -; CDR3 protein: CASSGSRGEKLFF; CDR3 DNA: TGTGCCAGCAGCGGGTCCAGGGGCGAAAAACTGTTTTTT
J gene: TRBJ2-3; clone size: -; V gene: TRBV7-2; D gene: TRBD2; CDR3 protein: CASRPGLAGGRSTDTQYF; CDR3 DNA: TGTGCCAGCAGACCGGGACTAGCGGGGGGGCGTTCTACAGATACGCAGTATTTT
J gene: TRBJ2-7; clone size: -; V gene: TRBV12-3/TRBV12-4; D gene: -; CDR3 protein: CASSLTPYEQYF; CDR3 DNA: TGTGCCAGCAGTTTAACCCCCTACGAGCAGTACTTC
J gene: TRBJ2-5; clone size: -; V gene: TRBV5-1; D gene: -; CDR3 protein: CASSLNGNQETQYF; CDR3 DNA: TGCGCCAGCAGCTTGAACGGGAACCAAGAGACCCAGTACTTC
J gene: TRBJ1-3; clone size: once; V gene: TRBV5-6; D gene: -; CDR3 protein: CASSLDRRGNTIYF; CDR3 DNA: TGTGCCAGCAGCTTGGACAGGAGAGGAAACACCATATATTTT
J gene: TRBJ1-5; clone size: -; V gene: TRBV6-2/TRBV6-3; D gene: -; CDR3 protein: CASSYSSGAQPQHF; CDR3 DNA: TGTGCCAGCAGTTACTCGAGCGGGGCTCAGCCCCAGCATTTT
J gene: TRBJ1-2; clone size: once; V gene: TRBV18; D gene: TRBD1; CDR3 protein: CASSPDRDGYTF; CDR3 DNA: TGTGCCAGCTCACCGGACAGGGATGGCTACACCTTC
J gene: TRBJ1-1; clone size: -; V gene: TRBV6-5; D gene: TRBD1; CDR3 protein: CASSILQGTSEAFF; CDR3 DNA: TGTGCCAGCAGTATCTTACAGGGGACCTCTGAAGCTTTCTTT
J gene: TRBJ1-3; clone size: -; V gene: TRBV5-1; D gene: -; CDR3 protein: CASSARVLLPGNTIYF; CDR3 DNA: TGCGCCAGCAGCGCCAGGGTACTCCTACCTGGAAACACCATATATTTT
J gene: TRBJ1-1; clone size: -; V gene: TRBV11-1; D gene: -; CDR3 protein: CASSLAGLDTEAFF; CDR3 DNA: TGTGCCAGCAGCTTAGCCGGATTGGACACTGAAGCTTTCTTT
J gene: TRBJ2-2; clone size: -; V gene: TRBV6-5; D gene: -; CDR3 protein: CASSYPRGGRPGELFF; CDR3 DNA: TGTGCCAGCAGTTACCCCCGAGGGGGTCGGCCCGGGGAGCTGTTTTTT
J gene: TRBJ1-1; clone size: few; V gene: TRBV4-1; D gene: TRBD1; CDR3 protein: CASSPGQGEVNTEAFF; CDR3 DNA: TGCGCCAGCAGCCCCGGACAGGGAGAGGTGAACACTGAAGCTTTCTTT
J gene: TRBJ1-4; clone size: -; V gene: TRBV7-2; D gene: -; CDR3 protein: CASSLAGRSNEKLFF; CDR3 DNA: TGTGCCAGCAGCTTAGCGGGCAGGAGTAATGAAAAACTGTTTTTT
J gene: TRBJ2-1; clone size: -; V gene: TRBV21-1; D gene: -; CDR3 protein: CASSKGVNYNEQFF; CDR3 DNA: TGTGCCAGCAGCAAGGGAGTGAACTACAATGAGCAGTTCTTC
J gene: TRBJ2-1; clone size: once; V gene: TRBV4-2; D gene: -; CDR3 protein: CASSQGERWNEQFF; CDR3 DNA: TGTGCCAGCAGCCAAGGGGAGAGGTGGAATGAGCAGTTCTTC
J gene: TRBJ1-2; clone size: -; V gene: TRBV6-2/TRBV6-3; D gene: -; CDR3 protein: CASSYYGRNGYTF; CDR3 DNA: TGTGCCAGCAGTTACTATGGGAGGAATGGCTACACCTTC
J gene: TRBJ2-1; clone size: once; V gene: TRBV24-1; D gene: TRBD2; CDR3 protein: CATRASGSNNEQFF; CDR3 DNA: TGTGCCACCAGGGCTAGCGGGAGCAACAATGAGCAGTTCTTC